This T cell receptor (beta chain) was sequenced for a study of T-cell memory formation after mild COVID-19. This clonotype was counted only a few times. TCRdb processed the 5' RACE reads anew with MiXCR; each CDR3 protein has one entry. The sample shows about 270,000 distinct CDR3 sequences, about 16% of them seen only once. V gave up 1 base and J gave up 8 bases; unmatched junction bases: 1. The CDR3 is 15 residues long. Germline V lookup: CDR1 LGHNA, CDR2 YNFKEQ. The clonotype originates from an adult woman who had mild COVID-19 (a few samples of this study predate the infection). Cell type and time point are not known. The sequencing input was PBMCs or a T cell subset sorted from them (not recorded which). V gene TRBV4-2 combines with J gene TRBJ2-3; 15 nucleotides line up with TRBD2. CDR3 residues: CASSQGTSGRVTQYF. The CDR3 DNA is TGTGCCAGCAGCCAAGGGACTAGCGGGAGGGTTACGCAGTATTTT.